This TCR beta chain was identified in a study of cytomegalovirus exposure and HLA in healthy donors. Overall study results and limits: In vitro work confirmed that three CMV-associated chains recognize CMV antigens. The study labeled fewer than 200 TCR beta chains cytomegalovirus-associated. An analysis that was carried out later associated 16,000 or so TCR beta sequences with HLA alleles at 0.05 false discovery rate. Usually a TCR sequence was rare, but some public TCRs were found in many donors.

Concerning this clone: Its target is not known.

The PCR made use of 60 Vbeta and 13 Jbeta primers. Sequencing was performed with immunoSEQ multiplex PCR; in TCRdb, only in-frame clones are kept and a portion is missing. In the table there are more than 95,000 clones, about two thirds of which are singletons. V was pared by 1 base and J by 1 base, with 8 bases between. The CDR3 runs 14 residues. Germline-derived CDR1 and CDR2 are SGHRS and YFSETQ. The sequence came from a man in his thirties or forties in good health and CMV-seronegative. The sample comprised PBMCs. The chain has TRBV5-1 and TRBJ1-1; D not resolved. CDR3 sequence reads: CASSLSRSNTEAFF. CDR3 DNA sequence: TGCGCCAGCAGCTTGAGCCGCTCGAACACTGAAGCTTTCTTT.